The clone carrying this TCR beta chain occurred many times. Its cognate antigen is unknown. This sample is drawn from a study of T-cell reconstitution after alpha-beta-depleted transplantation in children. V lost 5 bases to trimming and J lost 8 bases, with 18 bases between them. The CDR3 contains 14 residues. Findings and caveats of the study: The origin of high day-60 TCRbeta diversity in some patients lay in surviving recipient T cells and thymic progenitors. In patients about two months after transplant, alpha-beta T cells reportedly arose from several hundred expanded graft clones. At one year after transplant, newly produced T cells mostly accounted for T-cell counts and diversity.

Preparation of the TCRbeta library used unique molecular identifiers. MiXCR was run by TCRdb on the PCR reads, yielding one entry per CDR3 protein. The data contain approximately 150,000 distinct CDR3 sequences, about 8.8% of them seen just once; the ten biggest clones take up around 18%. The sequence derives from a female patient aged 2-9 years who had a stem cell transplant for congenital amegakaryocytic thrombocytopenia, so the T cells may come from the graft donor. The V and J genes are TRBV12-3 or TRBV12-4 and TRBJ1-1, with TRBD1 as a possible D gene (6 bases). The sample here was PBMCs, mostly from graft donor cells, taken 180 days after TCRalphabeta/CD19-depleted stem cell transplant. CDR3 DNA: TGTGCCAGCAGTCGCGCCCGGACAGTGCCCGAAGCTTTCTTT. Translating gives CASSRARTVPEAFF.